This TCR beta chain was profiled in a study of blood T cell repertoires in COVID-19. Germline CDR1 reads MNHEY; CDR2 reads SVGAGI. V was pared by 0 bases and J by 2 bases, with 13 bases between. This CDR3 comprises 16 residues. The method was immunoSEQ multiplex PCR; TCRdb's version includes in-frame clones alone and lacks a portion of them. The sample has roughly 80,000 clones; about 80% are singletons. This chain uses TRBV6-5 with TRBJ1-1, with TRBD1 as a possible D gene (5 bases). Sequencing was carried out using peripheral blood. This clonotype originated in a human donor in a cohort sampled during active COVID-19. DNA for the CDR3: TGTGCCAGCAGTTACTCGGTAGGGGCTGATAACACTGAAGCTTTCTTT. Protein sequence: CASSYSVGADNTEAFF.